The sequence of this TCR beta chain was determined in a study of T cells in Graves' hyperthyroidism and ophthalmopathy. Stable Graves' hyperthyroidism meant no ophthalmopathy progression within 18 months. Those patients with uncontrolled infection, other autoimmune disease, pregnancy or lactation were excluded. Fresh peripheral blood, under 11 ml, yielded the PBMCs. TCR beta CDR3 regions were amplified from RNA transcripts. Carried out on the TCR CDR3, a first-round RT-PCR used the HTBI primer set. Using its own MiXCR run on the multiplex PCR reads, TCRdb lists one record per CDR3 protein. The sample contains approximately 210,000 distinct CDR3 sequences, roughly 15% of which appear only once. Germline loops: CDR1 SGHNT, CDR2 YENEEA. The CDR3 length is 12 residues. Deletions cut 4 bases from V and 1 base from J, with 4 bases between. This clonotype was seen ten or more times.

The sequence came from a man in his forties or fifties with Graves' hyperthyroidism. The chain employs TRBV11-3 and TRBJ1-1; D ambiguous. The sequenced material came from blood. CDR3 sequence: CASSYWNTEAFF. CDR3 sequence (DNA): TGTGCCAGCAGCTATTGGAACACTGAAGCTTTCTTT.